This TCR beta chain was identified in a study of blood T cell repertoires in COVID-19. The protocol was immunoSEQ multiplex PCR, while the TCRdb copy is restricted to in-frame clones and leaves out a portion. The repertoire includes 100,000 or so clones, roughly four fifths of them detected once, and around 7.2% sits in the top ten. This sequence originates from a man in his fifties or sixties with active or convalescent COVID-19. Sequenced sample: peripheral blood.

CDR3 DNA sequence: TGTGCCAGCAGTTACTACAGTGGTGGTGAAGCTTTCTTT. Translation: CASSYYSGGEAFF. The chain carries TRBV6-2 or TRBV6-3 and TRBJ1-1; D uncertain. Germline CDR1 MNHEY, CDR2 SVGEGT. The CDR3 consists of 13 residues. Trimming took off 1 base at V and 7 bases at J, with 10 bases between the two ends.